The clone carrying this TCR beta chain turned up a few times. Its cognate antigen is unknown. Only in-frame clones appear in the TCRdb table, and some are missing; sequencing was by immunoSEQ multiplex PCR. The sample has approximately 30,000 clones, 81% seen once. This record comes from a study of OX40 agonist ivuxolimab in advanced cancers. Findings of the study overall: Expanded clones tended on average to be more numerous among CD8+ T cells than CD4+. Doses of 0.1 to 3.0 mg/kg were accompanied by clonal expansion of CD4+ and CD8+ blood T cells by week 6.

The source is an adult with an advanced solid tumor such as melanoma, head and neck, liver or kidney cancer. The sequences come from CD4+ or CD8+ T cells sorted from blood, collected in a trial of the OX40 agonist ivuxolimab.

DNA of the CDR3: TGCGCCAGCCGCCGAAGCTTGGCTCGCTCTAGCGGCTCCTACAATGAGCAGTTCTTC. Translated, it gives CASRRSLARSSGSYNEQFF. This chain joins TRBV5-1 and TRBJ2-1; 7 nucleotides agree with TRBD2. The CDR3 has 19 amino acids. Germline V CDR1 and CDR2: SGHRS, YFSETQ. With V trimmed by 7 bases and J by 0 bases, 19 bases remained unmatched.